The 6 T cell receptor beta chains given below trace back to one sample, sequenced in a study of control samples from healthy donors and cancer patients. Profiling relied on immunoSEQ multiplex PCR, and the TCRdb table lists in-frame clones only, not all of them. Counted here are 150,000 to 200,000 clones, approximately 92% occurring once; the ten biggest clones make up roughly 1.5%. Source material: blood. Receptors originate from a man aged 18-30 years in good health.

As concerns this clone: In the same sample, other DNA sequences code for this CDR3. The chain links TRBV6-1 to TRBJ1-6; D unclear. Germline V CDR1 and CDR2: MNHNS, SASEGT. This CDR3 spans 13 amino acids. V lost 2 bases to trimming and J lost 5 bases, with 4 bases between them. In DNA, the CDR3 is TGTGCCAGCAGTGAACTGGATAATTCACCCCTCCACTTT. This encodes CASSELDNSPLHF.

The chain carries TRBV11-3 and TRBJ2-2; D is uncertain. Germline values: CDR1 SGHNT, CDR2 YENEEA. This CDR3 has 16 residues. With 0 bases removed from V and 2 bases from J, the gap between germline ends came to 10 bases. This CDR3 is CASSLDGSDNTGELFF. The CDR3 DNA sequence: TGTGCCAGCAGCTTAGACGGTTCAGACAACACCGGGGAGCTGTTTTTT.

This CDR3 reads CASNHGATAFTEAFF. The CDR3 bases are TGTGCCAGCAATCATGGGGCGACAGCGTTCACTGAAGCTTTCTTT. The chain uses TRBV13 and TRBJ1-1; D possibly corresponds to TRBD1 (5 bases). The CDR3 is made up of 15 amino acids. The V end was cut by 7 bases, the J end by 4 bases, with 19 bases between. Germline loops: CDR1 PRHDT, CDR2 FYEKMQ (reference sequence).

V and J are TRBV6-5 and TRBJ2-7; no definite D call. The CDR3 runs 16 residues. V gave up 0 bases and J gave up 3 bases, with 15 bases separating them. Germline CDR1 and CDR2: MNHEY and SVGAGI. The CDR3 is CASSYSTTGSLYEQYF. Here the CDR3 DNA reads TGTGCCAGCAGTTACTCAACAACCGGGTCACTCTACGAGCAGTACTTC.

The V call is TRBV13, the J call TRBJ2-7; 7 nucleotides align to TRBD1. The CDR3 is 15 amino acids. V gave up 5 bases and J gave up 5 bases; unmatched junction bases: 12. CDR1 is PRHDT and CDR2 is FYEKMQ in the germline V gene (reference sequence). Written as DNA, the CDR3 is TGTGCCAGCAGCCGACGCCCGACAGGGAATAACGAGCAGTACTTC. It translates to CASSRRPTGNNEQYF.

This chain uses TRBV5-1 with TRBJ2-7, with 8 bases lining up with TRBD1. The length of the CDR3 is 14 residues. Trimming cost V 4 bases and J 4 bases; bases outside gene matches: 7. Germline values: CDR1 SGHRS, CDR2 YFSETQ. CDR3 protein: CASSGGQGYYEQYF. DNA for the CDR3: TGCGCCAGCAGCGGAGGACAGGGATATTACGAGCAGTACTTC.